This T cell receptor (beta chain) was found in a study of blood T cells in healthy people across ages. The second PCR ran roughly 6 to 11 cycles with a sample-barcoded 5' primer and J-beta primers. TCRdb independently ran MiXCR on the 5' RACE reads; one entry per CDR3 protein. In the table there are over 1.5 million distinct CDR3 sequences, 40% to 55% of which are singletons. Donors were systemically healthy Caucasian individuals from Russia aged roughly 6 to 100 years. The authors isolated at least 6.5 million PBMCs per sample. J gave up 4 bases and V 4 bases, and 11 bases lay outside the gene matches. The germline gives CDR1 LGHNA, CDR2 YNFKEQ. The CDR3 loop spans 16 amino acids.

Sequenced sample: blood. This sequence was found in a woman aged 35 to 49 in good health. The chain is built from TRBV4-2 and TRBJ2-3; 7 bases are shared with TRBD1. DNA for the CDR3: TGTGCCAGCAGCCCCTCCCGACAGGGCTCGCCAGATACGCAGTATTTT. This translates into CASSPSRQGSPDTQYF.